Given below is one T cell receptor beta chain in context. Its specificity is not known. Germline CDR1 SGHDT, CDR2 YYEEEE. CDR3 length equals 14 residues. V lost 0 bases, J lost 9 bases, and 10 bases lay in between. TCRdb itself ran the reads through MiXCR, one entry per CDR3 protein. This table has around 550,000 distinct CDR3 sequences, more than 20% appearing once. This specimen belongs to a study of T cell repertoires in cytomegalovirus infection. Study background: Public TCR beta signatures were indicative of both CMV infection and a matching HLA type. General observations from the study: Public TCR beta family frequency separated CMV-and-HLA carriers, including in an independent cohort. Across the ex vivo response, the dominant clonotypes were HLA-C-restricted CMV-specific TCR beta clonotypes.

The chain joins TRBV5-6 to TRBJ1-6; D is uncertain. Source material: PBMCs. This TCR came from a human donor in good health (CMV status not recorded). Some clones in this sample may be carry-over from other donors' samples. The DNA of the CDR3 is TGTGCCAGCAGCTTGGTGGCCTTAGGTTCACCCCTCCACTTT. The encoded protein is CASSLVALGSPLHF.